This T cell receptor beta chain was sequenced for a study of PD-1 blockade in classical Hodgkin lymphoma. Exposure to brentuximab vedotin varied, and each patient had relapsed following autologous stem cell transplantation. The study isolated CD8+ T cells from thawed PBMCs by magnetic negative selection. Sequenced by immunoSEQ multiplex PCR; TCRdb stores in-frame clones only, minus some. The repertoire holds about 8,200 clones, roughly 84% seen once, with under 25% in the top ten. Looked up from germline, CDR1 is SGHRS and CDR2 is YFSETQ. Trimming pared 5 bases from V and 4 bases from J, leaving 13 bases between. The CDR3 contains 14 residues.

This receptor was taken from a human donor with classical Hodgkin lymphoma. This chain joins TRBV5-1 and TRBJ2-1; D may match TRBD1 or TRBD2 (5 bases each). This specimen was CD8+ T cells from blood, taken at baseline. The CDR3 DNA reads as TGCGCCAGCAGGGCGAGAGGGGATTACAATGAGCAGTTCTTC. Protein product: CASRARGDYNEQFF.